This entry features one T cell receptor (beta chain) sequence. This specimen comes from a study of blood T cell repertoires in COVID-19. The CDR3 contains 14 residues. V trimming: 3 bases; J trimming: 3 bases; junction bases outside the gene matches: 1. Germline CDR1 reads KGHSH; CDR2 reads LQKENI. Repertoires were generated with immunoSEQ multiplex PCR, while TCRdb's copy carries only in-frame clones and drops some. The sample consists of hundreds of thousands of clones, around 90% of them appearing once. The clonotype originates from a middle-aged woman with COVID-19, enrolled during active disease. The chain couples TRBV18 to TRBJ1-1; the match to TRBD1 covers 10 bases. The sequenced material came from peripheral blood. The CDR3 sequence: CASSPGTGDTEAFF. The CDR3 DNA reads TGTGCCAGCTCACCTGGGACAGGGGACACTGAAGCTTTCTTT.